This entry concerns a single TCR beta chain. Its antigen remains unknown. V dropped 8 bases and J dropped 3 bases, with 13 bases sitting between them. This CDR3 comprises 12 residues. In germline, CDR1 is SQVTM, CDR2 ANQGSEA. The source of the sample is a study of human T cells and chemical hapten exposure. The wider study: It was small differences in pooled library volume that mainly caused per-sample TCR yields to vary. Study-wide findings and caveats: TCRs at high frequency, those above 1 in 1000, did not change with DPC sensitization. Large CDR3 similarity clusters arose significantly more often from expanded TCRs than from controls.

Time point indicated: pre-sensitization, week 0. This sample's treatment: therapeutic diphenylcyclopropenone sensitization with weekly scalp DPC. Each CDR3 protein gets one entry after TCRdb re-called the RACE reads with MiXCR. Found here are around 200,000 distinct CDR3 sequences, 30% of them singletons; the top ten hold less than 3.5%. The sequencing here drew on whole blood, taken in connection with sensitization to the hapten diphenylcyclopropenone (DPC). The chain carries TRBV29-1 and TRBJ1-2, with D tentatively TRBD1 (5 bases). This clonotype was obtained from a woman in her twenties or thirties with alopecia areata. Some clones in this sample may be carry-over from other donors' samples. The chain's CDR3 is CSSRDAYYGYTF. CDR3 in DNA: TGCAGCTCCCGGGACGCCTACTATGGCTACACCTTC.